The present T cell receptor beta chain was sequenced within a study of blood T cell repertoires in COVID-19. Study-level information: T cells, B-cell-depleted T cells, or PBMCs provided the cDNA or gDNA that served as material.

Resolution of symptoms, clearance, or two negative PCRs was present in recovered Cohort 3 donors. Source study methods: Amplification of reference gene primers provided the estimated nucleated cell counts. TCRdb's table, derived via immunoSEQ multiplex PCR, lists solely in-frame clones and lacks some. From that table come the V and J calls and clone size; the DNA was used to work out D and trimming. The top ten hold 5% to 6% of the sample, which has some 330,000 clones, about four fifths seen once. The CDR3 totals 17 residues. V trimming: 2 bases; J trimming: 7 bases; junction bases outside the gene matches: 9. The germline V gene encodes CDR1 SGHTA and CDR2 FQGTGA.

The TCR sequence derives from a woman between 50 and 59 years old who had recovered from COVID-19. What was sequenced was PBMCs or T cells enriched from blood (not recorded which). This chain joins TRBV7-3 and TRBJ2-2; 11 bases match TRBD1. The CDR3 nucleotides are TGTGCCAGCAGCTTAGTAGGGACAGGGGGGACCGGCGGGGAGCTGTTTTTT. Protein sequence: CASSLVGTGGTGGELFF.